This T cell receptor beta chain was identified during a study of identical twins. Germline V gives CDR1 SQVTM, CDR2 ANQGSEA. V was shortened by 5 bases and J by 4 bases, with 8 bases between the two germline ends. The length of the CDR3 is 11 residues. This clonotype occurred a few times. Its target is unknown. Findings and caveats of the study: Low generation probability was overrepresented in out-of-frame alpha sequences shared by twins. Cord blood beta clonotypes present at high abundance carried fewer insertions; no such pattern appeared in memory repertoires. Diverse VJ usage suggested most zero-insertion clonotypes were not invariant T cells.

Using its own MiXCR run on the 5' RACE reads, TCRdb lists one record per CDR3 protein. The table has 450,000 to 600,000 distinct CDR3 sequences, around 22% seen once. The same data also went into a second study, on yellow fever vaccine responses in identical twins. That work contributes: The authors reported partly convergent, partly personalized vaccine responses in identical twins.

The TCR sequence derives from a woman aged 18 to 35 in good health. The sample taken for sequencing was CD4+ T cells sorted from blood. The chain links TRBV29-1 to TRBJ2-5, with D unclear. CDR3 in DNA: TGCAGCGTTTTAGGGATAGAGACCCAGTACTTC. It is translated as CSVLGIETQYF. The variable domain in full, with the rest retrieved from reference TRBV29-1 and TRBJ2-5, is SAVISQKPSRDICQRGTSLTIQCQVDSQVTMMFWYRQQPGQSLTLIATANQGSEATYESGFVIDKFPISRPNLTFSTLTVSNMSPEDSSIYLCSVLGIETQYFGPGTRLLVL.